The text below deals with one TCR beta chain. As handled by the study authors: Nucleated cell counts were estimated from reference gene primer amplification. TCRdb's copy holds only in-frame clones and misses some; the assay was immunoSEQ multiplex PCR. That table supplies the V and J calls and clone size; D and trimming were determined from the DNA. In the table there are fewer than 250,000 clones, 65% to 90% of which are singletons. The sample is drawn from a study of blood T cell repertoires in COVID-19. Overall study: Collection of acute and convalescent COVID-19 samples took place in the United States, Italy and Spain. The analysed material was cDNA or gDNA that came from T cells, B-cell-depleted T cells, or PBMCs.

This CDR3 is built from 13 residues. V gave up 0 bases and J gave up 4 bases, with 9 bases separating them. CDR1 is SQVTM, CDR2 ANQGSEA, per germline. This receptor was taken from a woman in her sixties or seventies with acute or convalescent COVID-19. The chain combines TRBV29-1 with TRBJ2-5; unclear D gene. Sequencing was performed on peripheral blood. CDR3 DNA sequence: TGCAGCGTTGAAGAGAAGAGAGTAGAGACCCAGTACTTC. Amino acids: CSVEEKRVETQYF.